Reported below is one TCR beta chain. An end of the junction does not agree with germline; a read error may underlie this. These data originate in a study of tumor and adjacent non-tumor tissue in lung cancer. Overall study context: The patients, some ten men and 4 to 6 women, were about 30 to 85 with stage I to III disease. Samples averaged around 4 million productive TCRbeta reads each.

TCRbeta libraries were built with three rounds of nested PCR, modified from ARM-PCR. MiXCR, run by TCRdb on the multiplex PCR reads, gives a single entry per CDR3 protein. The sample has approximately 77,000 distinct CDR3 sequences, approximately 80% seen once. RNA was extracted from bulk tissue without any cell sorting. This non-tumor lung sample came from over 3 cm beyond the tumor edge. This CDR3 contains 14 residues. The germline V gene has CDR1 SGHAT and CDR2 FQNNGV. Material for sequencing was distant non-tumor lung tissue. The V gene is TRBV11-2, the J gene TRBJ2-1, with a possible D match to TRBD1 (5 bases). This receptor was obtained from a man aged 55-75 years with non-small cell lung cancer. CDR3 sequence: CANSLVEQDNEQFF. As DNA, the CDR3 is TGTGCCAACAGCTTAGTTGAACAGGACAATGAGCAGTTTTTC. Combining the CDR3 with reference TRBV11-2 and TRBJ2-1 gives the whole variable domain EAGVAQSPRYKIIEKRQSVAFWCNPISGHATLYWYQQILGQGPKLLIQFQNNGVVDDSQLPKDRFSAERLKGVDSTLKIQPAKLEDSAVYLCANSLVEQDNEQFFGPGTRLTVL.